This T cell receptor (beta chain) was captured in a study of siplizumab effects on memory and regulatory T cells. Study results and caveats: The study found naive T cells seemingly more diverse than memory cells and seemingly major alloresponse contributors. Roughly 80-97% of proliferating CD4+ or CD8+ clones lacked an assignable naive or memory phenotype.

In the case of this clone: Its antigen is not known.

TCRdb keeps only in-frame clones here, not all; method: immunoSEQ multiplex PCR. The profile shows about 97,000 clones, roughly 91% of them singletons. V lost 0 bases and J 6 bases, leaving 15 bases between the germline ends. Per the germline V gene, CDR1 is LGHNA and CDR2 is YNFKEQ. CDR3 length equals 15 residues. The V gene is TRBV4-2, the J gene TRBJ2-7; D is ambiguous. Sequenced material: non-Treg CD4+ T cells sorted from blood. This TCR was recovered from a human donor in good health. The CDR3 DNA follows: TGTGCCAGCAGCCAAGATACTTCGGCTAGATTCGAGCAGTACTTC. This translates into CASSQDTSARFEQYF.